The rows below give T cell receptor beta chains drawn from one sample of a study of blood T cell repertoires in COVID-19. Measured with immunoSEQ multiplex PCR; TCRdb has only the in-frame clones, and not every one. Seen here are 53,000 or so clones, roughly 90% observed once, and the top ten hold over 10%. Material for sequencing was peripheral blood. The receptor set was obtained from an older man with acute or convalescent COVID-19. Both conserved end residues are part of each CDR3. A D gene is named only where the DNA matches it firmly. Size is stated for part of the rows, as once, few or many counts, or as a class when the clone is expanded.

clone_size d_call j_call v_call cdr3_nt cdr3_aa
NA TRBD1 TRBJ1-1 TRBV15 TGTGCCACCAGCAGGGGGGACAGATTGAACACTGAAGCTTTCTTT CATSRGDRLNTEAFF
NA NA TRBJ2-5 TRBV5-1 TGCGCCAGCATGGGGCGGCCCGAAATCCAAGAGACCCAGTACTTC CASMGRPEIQETQYF
NA TRBD1 TRBJ1-5 TRBV18 TGTGCCAGCTCACCGGGACAGGGGGCTCAGCCCCAGCATTTT CASSPGQGAQPQHF
NA TRBD2 TRBJ2-1 TRBV6-5 TGTGCCAGCAGCCGGGGGGGCGTTGACAATGAGCAGTTCTTC CASSRGGVDNEQFF
NA TRBD1 TRBJ2-7 TRBV5-1 TGCGCCAGCAGCTTGGGGACAGGGAGCTCCTACGAGCAGTACTTC CASSLGTGSSYEQYF
NA TRBD1 TRBJ1-1 TRBV6-5 TGTGCCAGCAGTTACTCGACAGGGGGGACTGAAGCTTTCTTT CASSYSTGGTEAFF
NA TRBD1 TRBJ1-1 TRBV29-1 TGCAGCGTCCCGGGACAGGGGAAAGCTTTCTTT CSVPGQGKAFF
NA TRBD2 TRBJ2-7 TRBV24-1 TGTGCCACCAGTGACCAAGCGGGGGGGACCTACGAGCAGTACTTC CATSDQAGGTYEQYF
NA TRBD1 TRBJ2-7 TRBV7-9 TGTGCCAGCAGCTTGGACAGGGGCTACGAGCAGTACTTC CASSLDRGYEQYF
NA NA TRBJ1-1 TRBV3-1/TRBV3-2 TGTGCCAGCAGCCTGGGAGGGGCCGCAGAAGCTTTCTTT CASSLGGAAEAFF
NA NA TRBJ1-2 TRBV6-5 TGTGCCAGCGGCACCGGGACACCGAAGGGATATGGCTACACCTTC CASGTGTPKGYGYTF
NA TRBD1 TRBJ1-5 TRBV5-6 TGTGCCAGCAGCTTGAACAGGGGGCAGGTTGGGCAGCCCCAGCATTTT CASSLNRGQVGQPQHF
NA TRBD2 TRBJ2-3 TRBV5-6 TGTGCCAGCAGCTCAACCGGGACTAGGAGCACAGATACGCAGTATTTT CASSSTGTRSTDTQYF
NA NA TRBJ1-2 TRBV24-1 TGTGCCACCAGCCGTTACCTGAGACAGAGTTTTAACTATGGCTACACCTTC CATSRYLRQSFNYGYTF
NA NA TRBJ1-2 TRBV30 TGTGCCTGGAGTGAAGGGGTGGGTCAGAAAGGCTACACCTTC CAWSEGVGQKGYTF
NA NA TRBJ1-6 TRBV2 TGTGCCAGCAGGAGGACACGGCTAGGGAATTCACCCCTCCACTTT CASRRTRLGNSPLHF
NA NA TRBJ2-2 TRBV11-3 TGTGCCAGCAGCCAACAGGATCCGTCGAACACCGGGGAGCTGTTTTTT CASSQQDPSNTGELFF
NA NA TRBJ2-4 TRBV28 TGTGCCAGCATGGGCCTAAACATTCAGTACTTC CASMGLNIQYF
NA TRBD2 TRBJ2-7 TRBV7-9 TGTGCCAGCAGCCCCTTGTCCAAGCGGGGGGCCTACGAGCAGTACTTC CASSPLSKRGAYEQYF
NA NA TRBJ1-2 TRBV4-2 TGTGCCAGCAGCCAAGATGCGCCCCAGGGTTATGGCTACACCTTC CASSQDAPQGYGYTF
NA TRBD1 TRBJ2-1 TRBV12-5 TGTGCTAGTGGGCCCGGGACAGCCCTTCTCAATGAGCAGTTCTTC CASGPGTALLNEQFF
once NA TRBJ2-1 TRBV5-1 TGCGCCAGCAGCTTGAGTGGGGGCCAGGGTAAGACTTTGGGTGAGCAGTTCTTC CASSLSGGQGKTLGEQFF